These T cell receptor beta chains were read from a single sample in a study of blood T cell repertoires in COVID-19. TCRdb's table, derived via immunoSEQ multiplex PCR, lists solely in-frame clones and lacks some. The sample contains some 42,000 clones, 85% of which appear only once. Source material: peripheral blood. All receptors come from a man in his fifties with active COVID-19. Both conserved end residues are part of each CDR3. Each record gives: clone size, V gene, J gene, CDR3 protein. Where a row states a size, it is once, few, many or the class of an expanded clone; other rows omit it.

>.|TRBV9|TRBJ1-2
CASTREGARGYGYTF
>few|TRBV19|TRBJ2-6
CASKRQVYGANVLTF
>.|TRBV28|TRBJ1-1
CASSFYGGSGTEAFF
>.|TRBV27|TRBJ1-4
CAVGTGAFKLFF
>.|TRBV5-5|TRBJ2-2
CASSLGGGTTTGELFF
>.|TRBV5-4|TRBJ2-4
CASSLQTGSKNIQYF
>once|TRBV7-2|TRBJ2-5
CASSLTRETQYF
>.|TRBV6-5|TRBJ2-7
CASSYSIATGNHEQYF
>.|TRBV9|TRBJ2-3
CASSVVGVTDTQYF
>.|TRBV5-6|TRBJ2-1
CASSAGLAVYNEQFF
>few|TRBV5-4|TRBJ2-1
CASSRGTSNEQFF
>.|TRBV9|TRBJ2-2
CASSVGAGHGELFF
>.|TRBV19|TRBJ1-1
CASTSTGTPSNTEAFF
>.|TRBV5-1|TRBJ2-7
CASSITGTGLYEQYF
>.|TRBV7-8|TRBJ2-5
CASSSGAGEQETQYF
>.|TRBV5-1|TRBJ1-4
CASSPDRNEKLFF
>few|TRBV7-8|TRBJ2-4
CASSPRTSGGRNIQYF
>.|TRBV7-2|TRBJ2-3
CASSFRGLDTQYF
>.|TRBV29-1|TRBJ2-2
CSVEDPGVRTGELFF
>.|TRBV11-2|TRBJ2-7
CASSLRTGFSYEQYF
>.|TRBV7-2|TRBJ2-2
CASSSSGWNTGELFF
>.|TRBV4-1|TRBJ2-7
CASSPGIFRPSYEQYF
>few|TRBV29-1|TRBJ2-7
CSASTGYSYEQYF
>.|TRBV19|TRBJ1-5
CASSKTQRQGGEPQHF
>.|TRBV12-3/TRBV12-4|TRBJ2-7
CASSPVRYEQYF
>.|TRBV7-9|TRBJ1-1
CASSPGGSSGEAFF
>.|TRBV12-3/TRBV12-4|TRBJ2-3
CASSAEHGVGQYF
>.|TRBV7-9|TRBJ2-1
CASSPKRRLADEQFF
>.|TRBV6-6|TRBJ1-3
CASSWENTIYF
>.|TRBV14|TRBJ2-1
CASSQLGLAEAYNEQFF